This T cell receptor (beta chain) stems from a study of a mutant IDH1 vaccine in newly diagnosed glioma. Study summary: Patients had received radiotherapy, temozolomide, or both previously, most receiving both.

V was clipped by 1 base and J by 5 bases; unmatched bases: 3. CDR1 and CDR2 from the germline V gene are MGHDK and SYGVNS. The CDR3 covers 14 residues. Generated by immunoSEQ multiplex PCR, the TCRdb table keeps only in-frame clones and is missing some. The sample lists roughly 15,000 clones, approximately 92% seen once, with around 10% in the top ten. The time point: baseline, week 1 (first vaccination visit). Sample treatment: pre-vaccination baseline after standard-of-care therapy. This chain joins TRBV25-1 and TRBJ2-5; the match to TRBD2 covers 8 bases. Sequenced material: PBMCs, taken from a glioma patient treated with radiotherapy, temozolomide or both. The TCR was taken from a woman in her 40s with glioma. Some clones in this sample may be carry-over from other donors' samples. The DNA for the CDR3 is TGTGCCAGCAGTGAATGGGTAGCGGGGGAGACCCAGTACTTC. Protein sequence: CASSEWVAGETQYF. The full variable domain, its missing parts supplied by reference TRBV25-1 and TRBJ2-5, is EADIYQTPRYLVIGTGKKITLECSQTMGHDKMYWYQQDPGMELHLIHYSYGVNSTEKGDLSSESTVSRIRTEHFPLTLESARPSHTSQYLCASSEWVAGETQYFGPGTRLLVL.